These 6 T cell receptor beta chains were sequenced from one sample in a study of beta chain features in type 1 diabetes (dated by TCRdb to about 2018). Library prep was done by the immunoSEQ multiplex PCR assay. The High Capacity cDNA Reverse Transcription Kit was used to reverse transcribe all of the isolated RNA, meaning that expressed TCRB transcripts were what got sequenced. Not all clones reach the TCRdb copy of this immuneACCESS table, which keeps in-frame sequences only. Checked studies attribute under half of the gap to unresolved V genes and leave the rest unexplained. This sample comprises 150,000 or so clones, roughly 50% of them detected only once. The top ten constitute 0.35% to 0.5% of the sample. The sample taken for sequencing was Tregs from blood. What the cell subset or site label conveys for this sample: regulatory CD4+ T cells. Receptors originate from a man between 18 and 35 years old in good health.

This clone was seen a few times. V and J are TRBV2 and TRBJ1-5; 9 bases agree with TRBD1. With V trimmed by 4 bases and J by 5 bases, 0 bases remained unmatched. Germline V lookup: CDR1 SNHLY, CDR2 FYNNEI. CDR3 length: 13 residues. CDR3 nucleotides: TGTGCCAGCAGTGGGGACAGGGATCAGCCCCAGCATTTT. It codes for CASSGDRDQPQHF.

J is TRBJ1-6 and V is TRBV13, with 8 positions matching TRBD1. The V gene end was trimmed by 5 bases and the J gene end by 10 bases; junction bases not matched to a gene: 7. Germline values: CDR1 PRHDT, CDR2 FYEKMQ (reference sequence). This CDR3 region has 14 residues. DNA of the CDR3: TGTGCCAGCAGCCCCCGGACAGGGCCCTCACCCCTCCACTTT. Translating it yields CASSPRTGPSPLHF.

This clone was detected only once. This chain links TRBV30 with TRBJ1-2, with TRBD1 matching over 7 bases. CDR3 length: 11 residues. V shed 8 bases and J 1 base; nucleotides not matched to a gene: 1. Germline CDR1 reads GTSNPN; CDR2 reads SVGIG (reference sequence). This CDR3 is CAQGVNYGYTF. CDR3 coding DNA: TGTGCCCAGGGGGTTAACTATGGCTACACCTTC.

The chain couples TRBV9 to TRBJ1-5; D gene uncertain. Trimming pared 1 base from V and 4 bases from J, leaving 9 bases between. Germline V gives CDR1 SGDLS, CDR2 YYNGEE. This CDR3 spans 14 amino acids. The chain's CDR3 is CASSVRGENQPQHF. The CDR3 region has the DNA TGTGCCAGCAGCGTACGGGGAGAAAATCAGCCCCAGCATTTT.

This clone was detected a few times. The genes are TRBV7-2 and TRBJ2-5; the D gene is possibly TRBD1 (5 bases). The CDR3 loop spans 16 amino acids. Trimming shortened V by 5 bases and J by 4 bases, and 20 bases separated the two germline ends. Germline CDR1 is SGHTA and CDR2 is FQGNSA. CDR3 nucleotide sequence: TGTGCCAGCAGCCACCTTGGGGCTACCTCGGGAGAGACCCAGTACTTC. It encodes CASSHLGATSGETQYF.

This clone has just a few counts. The gene calls are TRBV7-8 and TRBJ2-4; D call uncertain. CDR1 SGHVS and CDR2 FQNEAQ come from the germline V gene. Deletions cut 5 bases from V and 1 base from J, with 9 bases between. The CDR3 loop spans 14 amino acids. The CDR3 spells CASSTVGAKNIQYF. The CDR3 DNA follows: TGTGCCAGCAGCACTGTCGGTGCCAAAAACATTCAGTACTTC. Full variable domain (rest looked up from reference TRBV7-8 and TRBJ2-4): GAGVSQSPRYKVAKRGQDVALRCDPISGHVSLFWYQQALGQGPEFLTYFQNEAQLDKSGLPSDRFFAERPEGSVSTLKIQRTQQEDSAVYLCASSTVGAKNIQYFGAGTRLSVL.